What follows describes a single T cell receptor beta chain. What it binds is not known. The sample belongs to a study of T cells and Merkel cell carcinoma outcomes. Overall study findings and caveats: In Merkel cell carcinoma, repertoire and T-cell density reportedly predicted outcomes.

Libraries were prepared by immunoSEQ multiplex PCR; TCRdb keeps only in-frame clonotypes and omits some of them. The sample yields 5,500 to 7,000 clones, just under 75% seen once. With 5 bases removed from V and 4 bases from J, the gap between germline ends came to 39 bases. Germline loops: CDR1 LNHDA, CDR2 SQIVND (reference sequence). The length of the CDR3 is 22 residues. The sample comprised tumor tissue from Merkel cell carcinoma. This TCR derives from a human donor with Merkel cell carcinoma. Some clones in this sample may be carry-over from other donors' samples. This chain joins TRBV19 and TRBJ2-7, with a possible D match to TRBD2 (7 bases). The CDR3 spells CASSLESGAIYIGRGSRYEQYF. As DNA, the CDR3 is TGTGCCAGTAGTCTGGAGTCGGGGGCAATATACATCGGACGCGGGAGTCGGTACGAGCAGTACTTC.